The TCR beta chain under discussion was sequenced for a study of OX40 agonist ivuxolimab in advanced cancers. Background on the study: Eligibility admitted prior anti-PD-1, anti-PD-L1 or anti-CTLA-4 therapy; around 38% had some.

Study results and limitations: At 0.1 to 3.0 mg/kg, CD4+ and CD8+ blood T cells expanded clonally by week 6. Compared with others, partial responders at 0.1-3.0 mg/kg displayed clonal expansion among the lowest.

As concerns this clone: No antigen is known for it.

Repertoires were generated with immunoSEQ multiplex PCR, while TCRdb's copy carries only in-frame clones and drops some. The table lists approximately 15,000 clones, around 84% of them singletons. This TCR came from an adult with an advanced solid tumor such as melanoma, head and neck, liver or kidney cancer. This sample comprised CD4+ or CD8+ T cells sorted from blood, obtained in a trial of the OX40 agonist ivuxolimab.

The CDR3 here is CASSLNPTRVGEAFF. For the CDR3, the DNA is TGTGCCAGCAGCTTAAACCCTACTCGGGTAGGTGAAGCTTTCTTT. The chain is built from TRBV13 and TRBJ1-1, with D uncertain. The CDR3 has 15 residues. Germline CDR1 reads PRHDT; CDR2 reads FYEKMQ (reference sequence). Trimming removed 2 bases at V and 7 bases at J, with 17 bases between.